This T cell receptor beta chain was documented in a study of OX40 agonist ivuxolimab in advanced cancers. General study results and limits: Also present in some nonresponders was a low level of normalized T-cell clonal expansion. Antigen specificity was not determined for the expanded peripheral T cells. Expanded clones belonging to CD8+ T cells outnumbered, on average, those of CD4+.

Clones were sequenced by immunoSEQ multiplex PCR, and TCRdb holds only the in-frame ones, with some missing. The sample records some 35,000 clones, approximately 79% being singletons. The ends were cut back, 0 bases at V and 4 bases at J, with 10 bases in the middle. This CDR3 comprises 14 residues. CDR1 SGHNT and CDR2 YYREEE come from the germline V gene (reference sequence). The sample holds a few counts of this clone. The antigen is not known. Anyone with autoimmune disease history or systemic immunosuppression was excluded. V is TRBV5-4 and J is TRBJ1-1, with unresolved D. The receptor comes from an adult with an advanced solid tumor such as melanoma, head and neck, liver or kidney cancer. The starting material was CD4+ or CD8+ T cells sorted from blood, obtained in a trial of the OX40 agonist ivuxolimab. The CDR3 bases are TGTGCCAGCAGCTTGGGGGAGCTTCTCACTGAAGCTTTCTTT. This gives the protein CASSLGELLTEAFF.